The 32 T cell receptor beta chains below come from one sample, sequenced in a study of blood T cell repertoires in COVID-19. The protocol was immunoSEQ multiplex PCR, while the TCRdb copy is restricted to in-frame clones and leaves out a portion. This table holds around 150,000 clones, around 85% found once. The source material was peripheral blood. The source of these receptors is a human donor in a cohort sampled during active COVID-19.

The chain carries TRBV18 and TRBJ1-1, with D hard to call. The CDR3 is made up of 15 amino acids. V shed 1 base and J shed 6 bases, with 15 bases lying between them. Germline CDR1 KGHSH, CDR2 LQKENI. CDR3 DNA sequence: TGTGCCAGCTCACCACGAGAAGCAGCGGGCGCTGAAGCTTTCTTT. This encodes CASSPREAAGAEAFF.

This clone has more than one count but fewer than ten. This sequence joins TRBV28 and TRBJ1-5; 7 bases fit TRBD1. The CDR3 totals 18 residues. The ends lost 4 bases at V and 2 bases at J; junction bases unmatched: 14. CDR1 and CDR2 (germline): MDHEN, SYDVKM. CDR3 sequence (DNA): TGTGCCAGCAGTTCTACGACCGAGAGTGACAGGGGCAATCAGCCCCAGCATTTT. The encoded protein is CASSSTTESDRGNQPQHF.

The genes are TRBV5-4 and TRBJ1-2; D not certain. The V end lost 5 bases, the J end lost 7 bases, and 18 bases lay between the germline ends. This CDR3 spans 14 amino acids. Germline CDR1 reads SGHNT; CDR2 reads YYREEE (reference sequence). Here the CDR3 DNA reads TGTGCCAGCAGAAACAGCCACAGAATCCGTGGCTACACCTTC. This encodes CASRNSHRIRGYTF.

The sample holds one count of this clone. The V call is TRBV2, the J call TRBJ2-7; 7 nucleotides align to TRBD1. J lost 4 bases, V lost 8 bases, and 5 bases had no gene match. Germline CDR1 reads SNHLY; CDR2 reads FYNNEI. CDR3 length: 12 amino acids. Here the CDR3 DNA reads TGTGCCAGCCGGGACAGCGTGTACGAGCAGTACTTC. As protein: CASRDSVYEQYF.

The sample holds a few counts of this clone. The chain recombines TRBV7-3 with TRBJ1-1; D gene unclear. Trimming took 4 bases from V and 1 from J, leaving 7 bases between them. CDR1 SGHTA and CDR2 FQGTGA come from the germline V gene. The CDR3 is 13 residues long. CDR3 sequence reads: CASSYRGNTEAFF. The CDR3, as DNA: TGTGCCAGCAGCTATCGAGGGAACACTGAAGCTTTCTTT.

The gene calls are TRBV6-1 and TRBJ2-7; TRBD2 matches at 10 bases. This CDR3 is 15 amino acids long. CDR1 is MNHNS, CDR2 SASEGT, per germline. The J segment lost 7 bases and the V segment lost 3 bases, leaving 9 bases of the junction unmatched. This chain's CDR3 is CASSDLPAGGGEQYF. The CDR3 DNA follows: TGTGCCAGCAGTGATCTCCCAGCGGGAGGGGGGGAGCAGTACTTC.

This rearrangement joins TRBV4-3 to TRBJ2-1; TRBD1 is a possible D gene (6 bases). The CDR3 runs 15 residues. The V gene's germline CDR1 is LGHNA and CDR2 YSLEER. Trimming took 0 bases from V and 4 from J, leaving 10 bases between them. The CDR3 sequence: CASSQDGQNYNEQFF. CDR3 bases: TGCGCCAGCAGCCAAGACGGACAGAATTACAATGAGCAGTTCTTC.

This chain connects TRBV28 to TRBJ1-2; tentative D call: TRBD1 (6 bases). This CDR3 region has 16 residues. The ends were cut back, 5 bases at V and 3 bases at J, with 19 bases in the middle. Germline loops: CDR1 MDHEN, CDR2 SYDVKM. Written as DNA, the CDR3 is TGTGCCAGCAGTCTACAGGGTAGAGTCAGGCACTATGGCTACACCTTC. This encodes CASSLQGRVRHYGYTF.

The chain is built from TRBV7-6 and TRBJ2-5; 10 bases line up with TRBD2. The CDR3 has 16 residues. With 5 bases clipped from V and 4 bases from J, the junction kept 10 bases outside the gene matches. Germline loops: CDR1 SGHVS, CDR2 FNYEAQ. The CDR3 protein is CASSPRAGGPPETQYF. The CDR3 nucleotides are TGTGCCAGCAGCCCCCGAGCGGGGGGGCCTCCAGAGACCCAGTACTTC.

The chain joins TRBV4-3 to TRBJ2-3; TRBD2 agrees at 9 bases. The V gene end was trimmed by 4 bases and the J gene end by 0 bases; junction bases not matched to a gene: 2. This CDR3 is 15 amino acids long. CDR1 is LGHNA and CDR2 is YSLEER in the germline V gene. CDR3 sequence (DNA): TGCGCCAGCAGCCGACTAGCGGCTAGCACAGATACGCAGTATTTT. Protein product: CASSRLAASTDTQYF.

V gene TRBV7-2 combines with J gene TRBJ2-1; 11 positions agree with TRBD2. The CDR3 covers 15 residues. Trimming at V came to 3 bases and at J to 2 bases, leaving 0 bases not matched to a gene. The germline V gene encodes CDR1 SGHTA and CDR2 FQGNSA. The CDR3 sequence: CASSFSGGAYNEQFF. The CDR3 coding sequence is TGTGCCAGCAGCTTTAGCGGGGGGGCCTACAATGAGCAGTTCTTC. The full variable domain, completed using reference TRBV7-2 and TRBJ2-1, is GAGVSQSPSNKVTEKGKDVELRCDPISGHTALYWYRQSLGQGLEFLIYFQGNSAPDKSGLPSDRFSAERTGGSVSTLTIQRTQQEDSAVYLCASSFSGGAYNEQFFGPGTRLTVL.

This chain links TRBV11-3 with TRBJ1-1, with D possibly matching TRBD1 (6 bases). Trimming shortened V by 2 bases and J by 1 base, and 11 bases separated the two germline ends. CDR3 length: 15 amino acids. Germline values: CDR1 SGHNT, CDR2 YENEEA. Here the CDR3 reads CASSLTGGANTEAFF. The CDR3 DNA reads TGTGCCAGCAGCTTAACTGGGGGCGCGAACACTGAAGCTTTCTTT. The full variable domain, with the rest looked up from reference TRBV11-3 and TRBJ1-1, is EAGVVQSPRYKIIEKKQPVAFWCNPISGHNTLYWYLQNLGQGPELLIRYENEEAVDDSQLPKDRFSAERLKGVDSTLKIQPAELGDSAVYLCASSLTGGANTEAFFGQGTRLTVV.

The chain uses TRBV29-1 and TRBJ1-1, with no clear D. The CDR3 is made up of 11 amino acids. Germline CDR1 SQVTM, CDR2 ANQGSEA. The CDR3 here is CSGTLNTEAFF. Here the CDR3 DNA reads TGCTCGGGAACGCTAAACACTGAAGCTTTCTTT.

This chain connects TRBV4-1 to TRBJ1-2; D ambiguous. V was trimmed by 0 bases and J by 5 bases, leaving 7 bases between them. This CDR3 is 13 amino acids long. CDR1 MGHRA and CDR2 YSYEKL come from the germline V gene. The CDR3 region is CASSQDVEYGYTF. The CDR3 coding sequence is TGCGCCAGCAGCCAAGACGTCGAGTATGGCTACACCTTC.

This rearrangement joins TRBV5-1 to TRBJ2-2, with 9 nucleotides matching TRBD1. The junction had 6 bases not matched to a gene; V was cut back by 2 bases and J by 7 bases. This CDR3 is 15 amino acids long. Germline-derived CDR1 and CDR2 are SGHRS and YFSETQ. CDR3 in amino acids: CASSLTGGAGGELFF. CDR3 coding DNA: TGCGCCAGCAGCTTAACAGGGGGCGCCGGCGGGGAGCTGTTTTTT.

The chain has TRBV2 and TRBJ2-5; the match to TRBD2 covers 7 bases. This CDR3 spans 15 amino acids. Germline CDR1 and CDR2: SNHLY and FYNNEI. The J segment lost 3 bases and the V segment lost 4 bases, leaving 8 bases of the junction unmatched. Here the CDR3 DNA reads TGTGCCAGCAGTGGTTACGGGACTACCAAAGAGACCCAGTACTTC. Translation gives CASSGYGTTKETQYF. Full variable domain (missing parts from reference TRBV2 and TRBJ2-5): EPEVTQTPSHQVTQMGQEVILRCVPISNHLYFYWYRQILGQKVEFLVSFYNNEISEKSEIFDDQFSVERPDGSNFTLKIRSTKLEDSAMYFCASSGYGTTKETQYFGPGTRLLVL.

This chain's CDR3 is CASSPRRGTGFYSNQPQHF. The CDR3 DNA follows: TGTGCCAGCAGTCCTCGACGGGGAACGGGGTTTTATAGCAATCAGCCCCAGCATTTT. The chain links TRBV28 to TRBJ1-5, with D hard to call. CDR3 length: 19 amino acids. Trimming left V 5 bases short and J 0 bases short, with 23 bases between. The germline V gene encodes CDR1 MDHEN and CDR2 SYDVKM.

The chain employs TRBV15 and TRBJ1-6, with D possibly TRBD1 on 6 matching bases. CDR3 length equals 15 residues. Trimming shortened V by 5 bases and J by 10 bases, and 18 bases separated the two germline ends. CDR1 and CDR2 (germline): LNHNV, YYDKDF (reference sequence). The CDR3 loop is CATSVTGPGGSPLHF. DNA of the CDR3: TGTGCCACCAGCGTGACAGGCCCAGGAGGATCACCCCTCCACTTT.

Only one count was recorded for this clone. This CDR3 reads CASSTAALAGGSGELFF. The CDR3 DNA reads TGTGCCAGCAGCACCGCCGCACTAGCGGGAGGCTCCGGGGAGCTGTTTTTT. The rearrangement joins TRBV5-4 to TRBJ2-2; the match to TRBD2 covers 12 bases. The CDR3 has 17 residues. Trimming took 4 bases from V and 6 from J; bases not matched to a gene: 10. CDR1 and CDR2 from the germline V gene are SGHNT and YYREEE (reference sequence).

The rearrangement joins TRBV10-3 to TRBJ1-5; the D is unclear. CDR1 is ENHRY, CDR2 SYGVKD, per germline. CDR3 length: 15 residues. The V gene lost 3 bases and the J gene lost 1 base, with 10 bases spanning the gap. Written as DNA, the CDR3 is TGTGCCATCAGTGAATGGGAGACAAGCAATCAGCCCCAGCATTTT. Translated, it gives CAISEWETSNQPQHF.

This chain links TRBV6-5 with TRBJ2-7; possible D gene TRBD2, 6 bases. The V gene's germline CDR1 is MNHEY and CDR2 SVGAGI. CDR3 length equals 13 residues. The V gene lost 11 bases and the J gene lost 5 bases, with 19 bases spanning the gap. CDR3 nucleotide sequence: TGTGCCGTGGGCGGGACTCGAGCCCACGAGCAGTACTTC. Its translation: CAVGGTRAHEQYF.

V gene TRBV9 combines with J gene TRBJ1-6, with a possible D match to TRBD1 (5 bases). Germline V gene sequence: CDR1 SGDLS, CDR2 YYNGEE. The V end was cut by 0 bases, the J end by 10 bases, with 14 bases between. The CDR3 extends over 15 amino acids. The CDR3 region is CASSVAGQGGSPLHF. In DNA, the CDR3 is TGTGCCAGCAGCGTAGCGGGGCAGGGAGGGTCACCCCTCCACTTT.

The J gene is TRBJ2-1, the V gene TRBV2, with 15 bases aligning to TRBD2. The CDR3 has 19 residues. Germline CDR1 SNHLY, CDR2 FYNNEI. After removal of 4 bases from V and 1 base from J, the junction contained 8 bases not matched to a gene. The chain's CDR3 is CASSGARTSGGGSYNEQFF. The CDR3 nucleotides are TGTGCCAGCAGTGGAGCCCGGACTAGCGGGGGGGGTTCCTACAATGAGCAGTTCTTC.

The V call is TRBV6-5, the J call TRBJ1-5; unclear D gene. Germline CDR1 is MNHEY and CDR2 is SVGAGI. Trimming removed 6 bases from V and 8 bases from J, with 14 bases in between. The CDR3 spans 13 residues. The CDR3 reads CASSSLRSKPQHF. CDR3 coding DNA: TGTGCCAGCAGCTCTCTACGGAGCAAGCCCCAGCATTTT.

The chain uses TRBV19 and TRBJ2-2, with D tentatively TRBD1 (6 bases). The CDR3 runs to 14 residues. V gave up 6 bases and J gave up 5 bases, with 13 bases separating them. CDR1 is LNHDA and CDR2 is SQIVND in the germline V gene (reference sequence). The CDR3 DNA reads as TGTGCCAGTAGCCAGGGGACATTGACCGGGGAGCTGTTTTTT. This gives the protein CASSQGTLTGELFF.

This clone was detected a few times. The chain links TRBV5-1 to TRBJ1-6, with 8 bases identical to TRBD1. The CDR3 sequence is 17 residues long. Germline V gives CDR1 SGHRS, CDR2 YFSETQ. V lost 0 bases to trimming and J lost 9 bases; unmatched junction nucleotides: 11. CDR3 protein: CASSLGTLGQGGSPLHF. CDR3 nucleotide sequence: TGCGCCAGCAGCTTGGGGACCCTAGGACAGGGAGGTTCACCCCTCCACTTT.

This chain connects TRBV27 to TRBJ1-2, with TRBD1 matching over 9 bases. The J segment lost 4 bases and the V segment lost 6 bases, leaving 12 bases of the junction unmatched. The CDR3 consists of 16 residues. Germline lookup yields CDR1 MNHEY and CDR2 SMNVEV (reference sequence). CDR3 in amino acids: CASRQTPGQGVYGYTF. The CDR3 nucleotides are TGTGCCAGCAGACAGACGCCGGGACAGGGCGTCTATGGCTACACCTTC.

This rearrangement joins TRBV19 to TRBJ2-1; TRBD2 aligns across 11 bases. V gave up 5 bases and J gave up 6 bases; unmatched junction bases: 6. The CDR3 runs to 15 residues. CDR1 is LNHDA, CDR2 SQIVND, per germline (reference sequence). CDR3 nucleotides: TGTGCCAGTAGTTCGGGACTAGCGGAGACCAATGAGCAGTTCTTC. Residues: CASSSGLAETNEQFF.

In nucleotides, the CDR3 is TGTGCCATCAGCGGACCCGGGACTAGGTACTACAATGAGCAGTTCTTC. This gives the protein CAISGPGTRYYNEQFF. This chain uses TRBV10-3 with TRBJ2-1, with 8 bases that match TRBD2. With 6 bases clipped from V and 3 bases from J, the junction kept 10 bases outside the gene matches. The CDR3 is made up of 16 amino acids. Per the germline V gene, CDR1 is ENHRY and CDR2 is SYGVKD.

The V call is TRBV7-3, the J call TRBJ2-3; tentative D call: TRBD2 (6 bases). This CDR3 has 14 residues. V lost 8 bases and J 6 bases, leaving 18 bases between the germline ends. Germline lookup yields CDR1 SGHTA and CDR2 FQGTGA. The CDR3 protein is CASDSGVEGDTQYF. In nucleotides, the CDR3 is TGTGCCAGCGATTCGGGGGTCGAGGGCGATACGCAGTATTTT.

The V gene is TRBV2, the J gene TRBJ2-5; D is unclear. Trimming took off 7 bases at V and 1 base at J, with 4 bases between the two ends. CDR3 size: 11 residues. From germline, CDR1 is SNHLY and CDR2 FYNNEI. CDR3 sequence reads: CASTGQETQYF. In nucleotides, the CDR3 is TGTGCCAGCACCGGCCAAGAGACCCAGTACTTC.

V usage is TRBV2 and J usage is TRBJ1-4; weak D call: TRBD1 (6 bases). The ends were cut back, 6 bases at V and 4 bases at J, with 18 bases in the middle. The CDR3 loop spans 16 amino acids. Germline V gene lookup returns CDR1 SNHLY and CDR2 FYNNEI. CDR3 region: CASREEDSPYNEKLFF. Here the CDR3 DNA reads TGTGCCAGCAGGGAGGAGGACAGCCCTTATAATGAAAAACTGTTTTTT. The full variable domain, in which reference TRBV2 and TRBJ1-4 provide the parts outside the CDR3, is EPEVTQTPSHQVTQMGQEVILRCVPISNHLYFYWYRQILGQKVEFLVSFYNNEISEKSEIFDDQFSVERPDGSNFTLKIRSTKLEDSAMYFCASREEDSPYNEKLFFGSGTQLSVL.